The 8 T cell receptor beta chains given below trace back to one sample, sequenced in a study of post-analysis software for immune sequencing data. Unique molecular identifiers tagged the TCR beta cDNA libraries. TCRdb fed the PCR reads into MiXCR, producing one record per CDR3 protein. The table has 750,000 to 900,000 distinct CDR3 sequences, 46% seen once. These receptors' antigens are unknown. Study-wide results and caveats: TRBV5-6, TRBV5-1 and TRBV20-1 were among about 5 TRBV segments more frequent in patients than controls.

Sequencing was carried out using blood. Source of these receptors: a girl between 10 and 17 years old with multiple sclerosis.

This clonotype was counted only a few times. The chain combines TRBV7-3 with TRBJ2-5; D remains unclear. The ends were cut back, 4 bases at V and 5 bases at J, with 14 bases in the middle. Germline loops: CDR1 SGHTA, CDR2 FQGTGA. The CDR3 extends over 14 amino acids. The CDR3 loop is CASSSGSPGETQYF. The CDR3 DNA sequence: TGTGCCAGCAGCTCCGGGTCTCCCGGGGAGACCCAGTACTTC.

This clonotype has only a few counts. The rearrangement links TRBV10-3 to TRBJ2-4; D unclear. The CDR3 loop spans 16 amino acids. Looked up from germline, CDR1 is ENHRY and CDR2 is SYGVKD. V shed 0 bases and J shed 0 bases, with 9 bases lying between them. CDR3: CAISESEILAKNIQYF. CDR3 bases: TGTGCCATCAGTGAGTCCGAAATACTAGCCAAAAACATTCAGTACTTC.

The chain couples TRBV9 to TRBJ1-1; the D gene is possibly TRBD1 (5 bases). The germline gives CDR1 SGDLS, CDR2 YYNGEE. The CDR3 is made up of 16 amino acids. V was cut by 4 bases and J by 2 bases, with 18 bases left in between. CDR3 sequence (DNA): TGTGCCAGCAGCCCCAAAGACAGATACTTAAACACTGAAGCTTTCTTT. Translating gives CASSPKDRYLNTEAFF.

To note about this clonotype: The junction shows a germline mismatch at one end, possibly a read error. The chain recombines TRBV6-5 with TRBJ1-2; possibly TRBD1 for D (5 bases). Germline CDR1 reads MNHEY; CDR2 reads SVGAGI. The length of the CDR3 is 14 residues. CDR3 nucleotide sequence: TGTGCCAGCTGTTACTCAGGGCCTACCTATGGCTACACCTTC. Protein product: CASCYSGPTYGYTF.

The chain carries TRBV2 and TRBJ2-5; TRBD2 matches 8 bases. CDR1 and CDR2 (germline): SNHLY, FYNNEI. The CDR3 consists of 14 residues. V was pared by 2 bases and J by 5 bases, with 4 bases of the junction left unmatched. In nucleotides, the CDR3 is TGTGCCAGCAGTGAACGGGAGGGCTCCGAGACCCAGTACTTC. This encodes CASSEREGSETQYF.

The chain has TRBV7-2 and TRBJ2-3; the match to TRBD1 covers 10 bases. Germline CDR1 is SGHTA and CDR2 is FQGNSA. The CDR3 consists of 16 residues. V gave up 2 bases and J gave up 2 bases; unmatched junction bases: 4. The CDR3 DNA is TGTGCCAGCAGCTTATGGGACAGGGGCCACACAGATACGCAGTATTTT. Amino acids: CASSLWDRGHTDTQYF.

The rearrangement links TRBV29-1 to TRBJ2-1; D may correspond to TRBD1 or TRBD2 (5 bases each). Between the trimmed V and J ends, which lost 1 base and 7 bases, there was a span of 14 bases. The CDR3 totals 14 residues. Germline V gene sequence: CDR1 SQVTM, CDR2 ANQGSEA. As DNA, the CDR3 is TGCAGCGTTGAAGGGGGGTTTAAGAAGAATGAGCAGTTCTTC. Residues: CSVEGGFKKNEQFF.

This chain links TRBV20-1 with TRBJ2-5, with 7 nucleotides matching TRBD2. This CDR3 comprises 14 residues. Germline CDR1 reads DFQATT; CDR2 reads SNEGSKA (reference sequence). Trimming removed 4 bases from V and 11 bases from J; junction bases left unmatched: 16. The CDR3 DNA is TGCAGTGCTACCGGGACTATGGGCTACAATGAGCAGTACTTC. The encoded protein is CSATGTMGYNEQYF.